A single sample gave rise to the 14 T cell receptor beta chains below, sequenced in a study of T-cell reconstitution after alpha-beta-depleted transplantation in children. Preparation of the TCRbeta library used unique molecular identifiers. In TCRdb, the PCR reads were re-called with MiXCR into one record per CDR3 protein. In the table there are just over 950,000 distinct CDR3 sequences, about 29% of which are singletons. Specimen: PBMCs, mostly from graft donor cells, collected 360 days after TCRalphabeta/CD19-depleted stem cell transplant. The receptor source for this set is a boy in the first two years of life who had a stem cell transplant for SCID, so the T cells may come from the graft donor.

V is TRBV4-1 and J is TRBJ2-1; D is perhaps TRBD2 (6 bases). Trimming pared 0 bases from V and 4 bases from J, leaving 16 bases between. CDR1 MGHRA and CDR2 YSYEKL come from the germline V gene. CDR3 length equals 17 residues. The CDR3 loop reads CASSQERLWREYNEQFF. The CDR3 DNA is TGCGCCAGCAGCCAAGAACGTCTATGGAGGGAATACAATGAGCAGTTCTTC.

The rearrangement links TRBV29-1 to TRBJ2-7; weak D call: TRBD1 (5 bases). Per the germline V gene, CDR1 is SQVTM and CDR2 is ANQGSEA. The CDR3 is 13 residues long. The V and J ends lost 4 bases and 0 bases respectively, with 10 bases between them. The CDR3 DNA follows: TGCAGCGTTGCCCCAGGGATCTCCTACGAGCAGTACTTC. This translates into CSVAPGISYEQYF.

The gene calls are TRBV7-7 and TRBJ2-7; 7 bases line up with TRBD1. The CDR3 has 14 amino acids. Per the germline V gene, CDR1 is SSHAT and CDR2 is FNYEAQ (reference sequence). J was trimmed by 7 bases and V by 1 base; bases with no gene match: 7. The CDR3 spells CASSLEGQSREQYF. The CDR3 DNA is TGTGCCAGCAGCTTAGAGGGACAGTCTAGAGAGCAGTACTTC.

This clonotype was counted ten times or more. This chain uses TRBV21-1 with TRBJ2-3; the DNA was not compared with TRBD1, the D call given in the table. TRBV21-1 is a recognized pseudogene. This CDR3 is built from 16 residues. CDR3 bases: TGTGCCAGCAGCAAAGAAGGGGGCGGAAGCACAGATACGCAGTATTTT. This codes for CASSKEGGGSTDTQYF.

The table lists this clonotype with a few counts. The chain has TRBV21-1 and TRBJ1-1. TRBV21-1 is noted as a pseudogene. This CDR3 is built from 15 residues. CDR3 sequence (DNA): TGTGCCAGCAGCAAAGGGCAGAGCTTGAACACTGAAGCTTTCTTT. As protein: CASSKGQSLNTEAFF.

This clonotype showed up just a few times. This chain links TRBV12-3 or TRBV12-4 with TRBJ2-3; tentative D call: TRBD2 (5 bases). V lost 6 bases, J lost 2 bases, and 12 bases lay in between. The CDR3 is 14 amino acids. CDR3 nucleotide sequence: TGTGCCAGCAGATATACGGGGTACACAGATACGCAGTATTTT. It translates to CASRYTGYTDTQYF.

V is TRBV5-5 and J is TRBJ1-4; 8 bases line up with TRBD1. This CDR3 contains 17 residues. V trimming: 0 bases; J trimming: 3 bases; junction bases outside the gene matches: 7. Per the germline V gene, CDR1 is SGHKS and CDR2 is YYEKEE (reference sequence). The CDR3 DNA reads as TGTGCCAGCAGCTTGGGACAGGGGCTCATGGCTAATGAAAAACTGTTTTTT. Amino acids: CASSLGQGLMANEKLFF. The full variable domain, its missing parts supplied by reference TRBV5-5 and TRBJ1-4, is DAGVTQSPTHLIKTRGQQVTLRCSPISGHKSVSWYQQVLGQGPQFIFQYYEKEERGRGNFPDRFSARQFPNYSSELNVNALLLGDSALYLCASSLGQGLMANEKLFFGSGTQLSVL.

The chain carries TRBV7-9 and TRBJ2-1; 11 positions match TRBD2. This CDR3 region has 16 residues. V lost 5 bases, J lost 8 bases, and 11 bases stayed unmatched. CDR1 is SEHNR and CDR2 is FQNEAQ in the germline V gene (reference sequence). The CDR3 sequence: CASSEIAGGPSDEQFF. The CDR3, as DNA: TGTGCCAGCAGCGAAATAGCGGGGGGGCCTTCGGATGAGCAGTTCTTC.

The CDR3 coding sequence is TGCAGTGCGACGCCCATCCGGGGGAATCAGCCCCAGCATTTT. Translated, it gives CSATPIRGNQPQHF. J is TRBJ1-5 and V is TRBV20-1, with D possibly being TRBD1 (5 bases). The V end was cut by 6 bases, the J end by 4 bases, with 16 bases between. Germline V CDR1 and CDR2: DFQATT, SNEGSKA (reference sequence). CDR3 length: 14 residues.

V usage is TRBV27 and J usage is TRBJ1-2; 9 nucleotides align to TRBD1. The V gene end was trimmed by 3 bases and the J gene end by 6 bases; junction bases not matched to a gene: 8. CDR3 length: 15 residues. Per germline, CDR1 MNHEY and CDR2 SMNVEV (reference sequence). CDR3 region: CASSLRTGVFDGYTF. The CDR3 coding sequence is TGTGCCAGCAGTTTGCGGACAGGGGTTTTCGATGGCTACACCTTC.

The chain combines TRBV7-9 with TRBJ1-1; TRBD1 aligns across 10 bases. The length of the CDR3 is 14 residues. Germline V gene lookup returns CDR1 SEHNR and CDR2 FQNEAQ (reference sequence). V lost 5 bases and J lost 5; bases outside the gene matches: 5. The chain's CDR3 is CASSQTGGWTEAFF. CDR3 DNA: TGTGCCAGCAGCCAGACAGGGGGCTGGACTGAAGCTTTCTTT.

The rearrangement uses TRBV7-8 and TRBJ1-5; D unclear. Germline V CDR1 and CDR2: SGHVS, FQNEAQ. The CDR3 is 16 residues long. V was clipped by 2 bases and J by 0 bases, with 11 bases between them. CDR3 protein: CASSLNLGYSNQPQHF. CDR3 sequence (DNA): TGTGCCAGCAGCTTAAATTTAGGGTATAGCAATCAGCCCCAGCATTTT.

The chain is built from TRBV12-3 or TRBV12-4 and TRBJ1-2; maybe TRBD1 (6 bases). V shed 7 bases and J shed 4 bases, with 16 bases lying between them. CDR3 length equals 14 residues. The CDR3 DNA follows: TGTGCCAGCACAAGGGCCGGACAGTTCTATGGCTACACCTTC. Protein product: CASTRAGQFYGYTF.

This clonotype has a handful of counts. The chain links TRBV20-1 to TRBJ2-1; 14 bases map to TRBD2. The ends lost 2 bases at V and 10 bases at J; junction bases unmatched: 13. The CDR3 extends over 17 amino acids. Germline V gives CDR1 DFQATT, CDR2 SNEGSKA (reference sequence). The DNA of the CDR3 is TGCAGTGCTAGATCGGGGACTAGCGGGGGCCCCGGGAGGGAGCAGTTCTTC. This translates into CSARSGTSGGPGREQFF.